Listed below are T cell receptor beta chains from one sample, sequenced in a study of T cell changes during pregnancy in multiple sclerosis. Profiling relied on immunoSEQ multiplex PCR, and the TCRdb table lists in-frame clones only, not all of them. The sample has around 86,000 clones; 85% to 95% are singletons. Sequenced here: peripheral blood, sampled in the first trimester of pregnancy. The receptors originated from a female donor with multiple sclerosis, enrolled in a pregnancy study. Both conserved end residues are part of each CDR3. The order of the fields is clone size, J gene, V gene, D gene, CDR3 DNA, CDR3 protein. The D gene is left open where the match is weak. Only some rows state a clone size, as once, few, many or a class for expanded clones.

clone_size: .
j_call: TRBJ2-7
v_call: TRBV7-2
d_call: .
cdr3_nt: TGTGCCAGCAGCGAGGCGACAGGCTACCAGTACGAGCAGTACTTC
cdr3_aa: CASSEATGYQYEQYF

clone_size: .
j_call: TRBJ1-6
v_call: TRBV10-3
d_call: .
cdr3_nt: TGTGCCATCAGTGACTCCGGCGGGGGCTCACCCCTCCACTTT
cdr3_aa: CAISDSGGGSPLHF

clone_size: .
j_call: TRBJ2-5
v_call: TRBV18
d_call: TRBD2
cdr3_nt: TGTGCCAGCTCACCACCGAATAAGCGGGAGGTTGAGACCCAGTACTTC
cdr3_aa: CASSPPNKREVETQYF

clone_size: once
j_call: TRBJ2-2
v_call: TRBV5-1
d_call: TRBD1
cdr3_nt: TGCGCCAGCAGCATCCCGACAGGGACCAGCCGGGGCACCGGGGAGCTGTTTTTT
cdr3_aa: CASSIPTGTSRGTGELFF

clone_size: .
j_call: TRBJ2-2
v_call: TRBV2
d_call: TRBD1
cdr3_nt: TGTGCCAGCAGCTCCGGGACAGCGAACACCGGGGAGCTGTTTTTT
cdr3_aa: CASSSGTANTGELFF

clone_size: .
j_call: TRBJ1-2
v_call: TRBV19
d_call: .
cdr3_nt: TGTGCCAGCGAGACAGGTCCCCCGAACTATGGCTACACCTTC
cdr3_aa: CASETGPPNYGYTF

clone_size: .
j_call: TRBJ2-5
v_call: TRBV29-1
d_call: TRBD1
cdr3_nt: TGCAGCGTTGAAGGAGGACAGGGACATCAACAAGAGACCCAGTACTTC
cdr3_aa: CSVEGGQGHQQETQYF

clone_size: .
j_call: TRBJ1-4
v_call: TRBV6-6
d_call: .
cdr3_nt: TGTGCCAGCAGTTCCCGGGATTGGGGGCGTGAAAAACTGTTTTTT
cdr3_aa: CASSSRDWGREKLFF

clone_size: .
j_call: TRBJ1-1
v_call: TRBV29-1
d_call: .
cdr3_nt: TGCAGCGTTGCGGGGGGAATCTCGGCGAACACTGAAGCTTTCTTT
cdr3_aa: CSVAGGISANTEAFF

clone_size: .
j_call: TRBJ2-7
v_call: TRBV5-4
d_call: TRBD1
cdr3_nt: TGTGCCAGCAGCTGGGGACAGGGGAGCTCCTACGAGCAGTACTTC
cdr3_aa: CASSWGQGSSYEQYF

clone_size: .
j_call: TRBJ1-1
v_call: TRBV7-2
d_call: .
cdr3_nt: TGTGCCAGCAGCCTTAGTCGAGACAGGGAAGCTTTCTTT
cdr3_aa: CASSLSRDREAFF

clone_size: .
j_call: TRBJ2-7
v_call: TRBV28
d_call: TRBD1
cdr3_nt: TGTGCCAGCAGCTTCCCAGGACAGGGTCTCTACGAGCAGTACTTC
cdr3_aa: CASSFPGQGLYEQYF

clone_size: .
j_call: TRBJ2-7
v_call: TRBV9
d_call: TRBD2
cdr3_nt: TGTGCCAGCAGCTCTAGGGAGGGTCCATCCTACGAGCAGTACTTC
cdr3_aa: CASSSREGPSYEQYF

clone_size: .
j_call: TRBJ2-2
v_call: TRBV10-3
d_call: TRBD2
cdr3_nt: TGTGCCATCAGTGTGGAAGCTAGCGGGAGGACCGGGGAGCTGTTTTTT
cdr3_aa: CAISVEASGRTGELFF

clone_size: once
j_call: TRBJ2-7
v_call: TRBV6-1
d_call: TRBD2
cdr3_nt: TGTGCCAGCAGTTCCGGGACTAGCATAAACGAGCAGTACTTC
cdr3_aa: CASSSGTSINEQYF

clone_size: .
j_call: TRBJ1-1
v_call: TRBV6-5
d_call: .
cdr3_nt: TGTGCCAGTAGGGGCACTGAAGCTTTCTTT
cdr3_aa: CASRGTEAFF

clone_size: .
j_call: TRBJ1-2
v_call: TRBV5-1
d_call: .
cdr3_nt: TGCGCCAGCAGCCCGGAGCAGGGCCTGACCGTAAGCGGCTACACCTTC
cdr3_aa: CASSPEQGLTVSGYTF

clone_size: once
j_call: TRBJ2-3
v_call: TRBV6-6
d_call: .
cdr3_nt: TGTGCCAGCAGGTCCACTAGGATGGATACGCAGTATTTT
cdr3_aa: CASRSTRMDTQYF

clone_size: once
j_call: TRBJ1-6
v_call: TRBV9
d_call: .
cdr3_nt: TGTGCCAGCAGCGGACAGTTCTATAATTCACCCCTCCACTTT
cdr3_aa: CASSGQFYNSPLHF

clone_size: .
j_call: TRBJ2-7
v_call: TRBV19
d_call: .
cdr3_nt: TGTGCCAGTAGTTATGACAGGAGCTCCTACGAGCAGTACTTC
cdr3_aa: CASSYDRSSYEQYF

clone_size: .
j_call: TRBJ2-1
v_call: TRBV19
d_call: TRBD2
cdr3_nt: TGTGCCAGTAGTCTCCGGGGGGGAGCGGGAGGCAATGAGCAGTTCTTC
cdr3_aa: CASSLRGGAGGNEQFF

clone_size: .
j_call: TRBJ1-2
v_call: TRBV6-5
d_call: .
cdr3_nt: TGTGCCAGCAGTAAACCTCCAGGCCTGAACTATGGCTACACCTTC
cdr3_aa: CASSKPPGLNYGYTF

clone_size: once
j_call: TRBJ1-4
v_call: TRBV6-4
d_call: .
cdr3_nt: TGTGCCAGCAGTGACTTCAGGGCTACTAATGAAAAACTGTTTTTT
cdr3_aa: CASSDFRATNEKLFF

clone_size: .
j_call: TRBJ1-1
v_call: TRBV4-1
d_call: .
cdr3_nt: TGCGCCAGCAGCCAAGATGAGGACAGCTTCGGGAACACTGAAGCTTTCTTT
cdr3_aa: CASSQDEDSFGNTEAFF